Following are 9 T cell receptor beta chains from one sample sequenced in a study of naive and memory T cell subsets. Regarding the study as a whole: Especially in CD8 cells, naive repertoires contained a few larger clonotypes, possibly CD45RA-re-expressing memory cells.

No antigens are known for them. An equimolar mix of two oligonucleotides served as the beta constant-region primer for TRBC1 and TRBC2. The ligated cDNA underwent four PCR rounds using SP2 and nested alpha and beta constant-region primers. TCRdb re-called the UMI-ligation and nested PCR reads with MiXCR, one entry per CDR3 protein. Of over 80,000 distinct CDR3 sequences listed, around 11% were seen once; the top ten hold more than 0.11%. Sequencing used naive CD4+ T cells from blood. These receptors were obtained from a human donor in good health.

The gene calls are TRBV28 and TRBJ1-6, with 7 bases fitting TRBD1. V trimming: 5 bases; J trimming: 9 bases; junction bases outside the gene matches: 4. This CDR3 spans 13 amino acids. Germline CDR1 MDHEN, CDR2 SYDVKM. CDR3 sequence: CASSKDRISPLHF. CDR3 nucleotide sequence: TGTGCCAGCAGTAAGGACAGGATTTCACCCCTCCACTTT.

This clonotype was seen at least ten times. The genes are TRBV19 and TRBJ2-5; the D gene is possibly TRBD2 (5 bases). Germline CDR1 is LNHDA and CDR2 is SQIVND (reference sequence). This CDR3 spans 18 amino acids. The V and J ends lost 3 bases and 3 bases respectively, with 23 bases between them. In nucleotides, the CDR3 is TGTGCCAGTAGTATGATAAGTATCTCCCCGACCGGGAAAGAGACCCAGTACTTC. Protein: CASSMISISPTGKETQYF. Together with reference TRBV19 and TRBJ2-5, the CDR3 gives the full variable domain: DGGITQSPKYLFRKEGQNVTLSCEQNLNHDAMYWYRQDPGQGLRLIYYSQIVNDFQKGDIAEGYSVSREKKESFPLTVTSAQKNPTAFYLCASSMISISPTGKETQYFGPGTRLLVL.

The sample holds many counts of this clonotype. The rearrangement joins TRBV11-3 to TRBJ2-7; the D is unclear. V was shortened by 2 bases and J by 3 bases, with 5 bases between the two germline ends. From germline, CDR1 is SGHNT and CDR2 YENEEA. This CDR3 spans 12 amino acids. The CDR3 sequence: CASSLNSYEQYF. CDR3 in DNA: TGTGCCAGCAGCTTAAACAGCTACGAGCAGTACTTC.

This sequence joins TRBV12-3 or TRBV12-4 and TRBJ2-2; tentative D call: TRBD2 (5 bases). The length of the CDR3 is 13 residues. Between the trimmed V and J ends, which lost 6 bases and 8 bases, there was a span of 13 bases. CDR3 region: CASRYEGFGELFF. CDR3 coding DNA: TGTGCCAGCAGATATGAGGGTTTTGGGGAGCTGTTTTTT.

This clonotype was seen a handful of times. The CDR3 is CASSYSTSGVGELFF. The CDR3 DNA sequence: TGTGCCAGCAGTTACAGCACTAGCGGCGTCGGGGAGCTGTTTTTT. The chain joins TRBV6-2 or TRBV6-3 to TRBJ2-2, with 8 bases identical to TRBD2. CDR1 and CDR2 from the germline V gene are MNHEY and SVGEGT. The CDR3 has 15 residues. V shed 2 bases and J 7 bases; nucleotides not matched to a gene: 6.

The sample holds a few counts of this clonotype. The chain joins TRBV18 to TRBJ2-6; D is tentatively TRBD1 or TRBD2 (5 bases each). There are 15 residues in the CDR3. Trimming pared 5 bases from V and 2 bases from J, leaving 10 bases between. The germline gives CDR1 KGHSH, CDR2 LQKENI. CDR3 bases: TGTGCCAGCTCATCCCAGGGAGCTGGGGCCAACGTCCTGACTTTC. Translated: CASSSQGAGANVLTF. The complete variable domain, with remaining parts taken from reference TRBV18 and TRBJ2-6, reads NAGVMQNPRHLVRRRGQEARLRCSPMKGHSHVYWYRQLPEEGLKFMVYLQKENIIDESGMPKERFSAEFPKEGPSILRIQQVVRGDSAAYFCASSSQGAGANVLTFGAGSRLTVL.

V usage is TRBV10-3 and J usage is TRBJ1-5; unclear D gene. Trimming cost V 3 bases and J 7 bases, with 13 bases left between them. The CDR3 is 14 residues long. CDR1 and CDR2 (germline): ENHRY, SYGVKD. CDR3 loop: CAISDRADDQPQHF. The CDR3 nucleotides read TGTGCCATCAGTGACCGGGCGGACGACCAGCCCCAGCATTTT.

The rearrangement joins TRBV3-1 to TRBJ2-1; TRBD2 agrees at 14 bases. V was pared by 2 bases and J by 9 bases, with 6 bases of the junction left unmatched. The CDR3 length is 16 residues. Germline V CDR1 and CDR2: LGHDT, YNNKEL (reference sequence). The CDR3 protein is CASSQTGTSGRAEQFF. CDR3 coding DNA: TGTGCCAGCAGCCAAACCGGGACTAGCGGGAGAGCTGAGCAGTTCTTC.

The V call is TRBV7-2, the J call TRBJ2-2; possibly TRBD2 for D (6 bases). V lost 8 bases and J 4 bases, leaving 17 bases between the germline ends. Germline V CDR1 and CDR2: SGHTA, FQGNSA. This CDR3 has 15 amino acids. As DNA, the CDR3 is TGTGCCAGCGGTTTCGCCTTGGGGGGCACCGGGGAGCTGTTTTTT. Translation gives CASGFALGGTGELFF. The full variable domain, completed using reference TRBV7-2 and TRBJ2-2, is GAGVSQSPSNKVTEKGKDVELRCDPISGHTALYWYRQSLGQGLEFLIYFQGNSAPDKSGLPSDRFSAERTGGSVSTLTIQRTQQEDSAVYLCASGFALGGTGELFFGEGSRLTVL.